The clone carrying this T cell receptor beta chain was counted a few times. What it binds is unknown. Sequencing was performed with immunoSEQ multiplex PCR; in TCRdb, only in-frame clones are kept and a portion is missing. The data show around 120,000 clones, with around 89% seen just once and over 15% held by the top ten. The CDR3 extends over 15 amino acids. Trimming stripped 4 bases from V and 8 bases from J, with 20 bases between. CDR1 is MNHEY and CDR2 is SVGAGI in the germline V gene. These data are taken from a study of identifying expanded T cells in peripheral blood. Study-level results: Clone count variance between roughly 2-week samples rose with total template count.

Sequencing was carried out using blood. This clonotype was obtained from a person aged 18 to 75 in good health. The rearrangement uses TRBV6-5 and TRBJ1-2, with a weak D call TRBD1 (5 bases). CDR3 residues: CASSLSGTPTLGYTF. The CDR3 DNA reads as TGTGCCAGCAGTTTATCCGGGACGCCAACGCTAGGCTACACCTTC.